These T cell receptor beta chains were read from a single sample in a study of cytomegalovirus exposure and HLA in healthy donors. Clones were sequenced by immunoSEQ multiplex PCR, and TCRdb holds only the in-frame ones, with some missing. The sample carries 95,000 to 100,000 clones, 60% to 85% recorded once. Sequencing was carried out using PBMCs. All receptors derive from a man between 60 and 70 years old in good health and CMV-seropositive. Each CDR3 is given with its conserved first and last residue. The D gene is left open where the match is weak. The size field is filled for only some rows; it gives once, few, many or a size class.

J gene	V gene	clone size	D gene	CDR3 DNA	CDR3 protein
TRBJ2-2	TRBV7-8	NA	TRBD1	TGTGCCAGCAGCGCCCGGACAGGGAACACCGGGGAGCTGTTTTTT	CASSARTGNTGELFF
TRBJ2-7	TRBV6-1	few	NA	TGTGCCAGCAGTGATAATTGGGCTGTTGGCTACGAGCAGTACTTC	CASSDNWAVGYEQYF
TRBJ1-5	TRBV18	NA	NA	TGTGCCAGCTCACGACTAGCAGGGCCTGATCAGCCCCAGCATTTT	CASSRLAGPDQPQHF
TRBJ1-2	TRBV27	NA	TRBD1	TGTGCCAGCAGTACCACCGGGACAGGACGCTATGGCTACACCTTC	CASSTTGTGRYGYTF
TRBJ1-2	TRBV5-6	NA	TRBD1	TGCACCAGCAGCACGGGACAGGGGGCACGGGGCTACACCTTC	CTSSTGQGARGYTF
TRBJ2-1	TRBV4-2	NA	TRBD2	TGTGCCAGCAGCCAAGAAGGGGGGAATCGGGAGGGTGAGCAGTTCTTC	CASSQEGGNREGEQFF
TRBJ2-3	TRBV9	NA	TRBD2	TGTGCCAGCAGCGTATTTAGCGGGACTACCACAGATACGCAGTATTTT	CASSVFSGTTTDTQYF
TRBJ2-7	TRBV7-9	NA	TRBD1	TGTGCCGGCAGCTTAGTCGCAGGGGGTCTCTACGAGCAGTACTTC	CAGSLVAGGLYEQYF
TRBJ1-3	TRBV29-1	NA	NA	TGCAGCTTCGCGGGGAGCGGAGGGGGAAACACCATATATTTT	CSFAGSGGGNTIYF
TRBJ2-3	TRBV5-1	few	TRBD1	TGCGCCAGCAGCTCCGAGGGGGCCGGGACAGATACGCAGTATTTT	CASSSEGAGTDTQYF
TRBJ2-7	TRBV5-6	NA	NA	TGTGCCAGCAGTCCCAGCGATTGGGGGCTTTTTAACTACGAGCAGTACTTC	CASSPSDWGLFNYEQYF
TRBJ1-4	TRBV28	NA	NA	TGTGCCAGCAGGTCCGACGGGTTTAATGAAAAACTGTTTTTT	CASRSDGFNEKLFF
TRBJ1-2	TRBV5-6	NA	NA	TGTGCCAGCAGCCTGGGGACATCCAACTATGGCTACACCTTC	CASSLGTSNYGYTF
TRBJ2-1	TRBV30	NA	NA	TGTGCCTGGGCCCAACGACAGTACAATGAGCAGTTCTTC	CAWAQRQYNEQFF
TRBJ2-7	TRBV6-6	few	NA	TGTGCCAGCAGTTCCGCTATTCGGGTCTCCTACGAGCAGTACTTC	CASSSAIRVSYEQYF
TRBJ1-2	TRBV9	NA	NA	TGTGCCAGCAGCAAGGACGGGGTAAATGGCTACACCTTC	CASSKDGVNGYTF
TRBJ2-5	TRBV5-6	NA	TRBD2	TGTGCCAGCAGTTGGCCGGGACTAGCGTATCAAGAGACCCAGTACTTC	CASSWPGLAYQETQYF
TRBJ1-6	TRBV5-1	NA	TRBD1	TGCGCCAGCAGCTTGGGGACAGGAAGTTCACCCCTCCACTTT	CASSLGTGSSPLHF
TRBJ2-2	TRBV10-3	few	TRBD1	TGTGCCACCGGGACAGCCACCGGGGAGCTGTTTTTT	CATGTATGELFF
TRBJ2-5	TRBV28	NA	NA	TGTGCCAGCAGTTTAAGGGGGAGGGCGGACGGAGAGACCCAGTACTTC	CASSLRGRADGETQYF
TRBJ1-4	TRBV30	NA	TRBD1	TGTGCCTGGGGACAGGGACGGAATGAAAAACTGTTTTTT	CAWGQGRNEKLFF
TRBJ2-7	TRBV5-4	NA	NA	TGTGCCAGCAGCGTATACAGGGGAGGCTACGAGCAGTACTTC	CASSVYRGGYEQYF
TRBJ2-5	TRBV19	NA	TRBD1	TGTGCCAGTAGTAGGTCCGGGACAGGGTTAGTGGAGACCCAGTACTTC	CASSRSGTGLVETQYF
TRBJ2-7	TRBV29-1	NA	TRBD1	TGCAGCGTAATGACAGGGGCCCACGAGCAGTACTTC	CSVMTGAHEQYF
TRBJ2-3	TRBV27	few	NA	TGTGCCAGCAGTTTTCCGGGCACAGATACGCAGTATTTT	CASSFPGTDTQYF
TRBJ1-2	TRBV5-4	NA	NA	TGTGCCAGCAGCTTGGAAGGGGTTGGCTACACCTTC	CASSLEGVGYTF
TRBJ1-2	TRBV7-9	NA	TRBD1	TGTGCCAGCAGCTTAGCCACAGGGGGCAGTGGCTATGGCTACACCTTC	CASSLATGGSGYGYTF
TRBJ2-7	TRBV2	NA	TRBD1	TGTGCCGTGGGACAGGGGTCCTACGAGCAGTACTTC	CAVGQGSYEQYF
TRBJ1-5	TRBV19	NA	TRBD1	TGTGCCAGTAGTAGCGACCGACAGGGGAATAAGCATTTT	CASSSDRQGNKHF
TRBJ2-5	TRBV5-1	NA	NA	TGCGCCAGCAGCTTAACAGGGAACCAAGAGACCCAGTACTTC	CASSLTGNQETQYF
TRBJ2-5	TRBV6-5	medium-sized	NA	TGTGCCAGCACTCGGACGAGGAGGTCCCAAGAGACCCAGTACTTC	CASTRTRRSQETQYF
TRBJ2-7	TRBV28	NA	TRBD1	TGTGCCAGCAGTCTAGACAGGGTAGCTTACGAGCAGTACTTC	CASSLDRVAYEQYF
TRBJ1-5	TRBV19	NA	NA	TGTGCCAGTAGTATTCGGACGGGGGGACAGCCCCAGCATTTT	CASSIRTGGQPQHF
TRBJ2-7	TRBV10-3	NA	TRBD1	TGTGCCATCACTCAGGACAGGGAATACGAGCAGTACTTC	CAITQDREYEQYF
TRBJ2-1	TRBV19	NA	NA	TGTGCCAGTAGTAGGGGAGAGTTCGAAGGAAGATACAATGAGCAGTTCTTC	CASSRGEFEGRYNEQFF
TRBJ2-1	TRBV12-5	NA	TRBD2	TGTGCTAGTGGTTTAAGCGGGGGGGACTACAATGAGCAGTTCTTC	CASGLSGGDYNEQFF
TRBJ2-5	TRBV7-9	few	TRBD1	TGTGCCAGCAGCTTTCAGACAGGGGCAGAGACCCAGTACTTC	CASSFQTGAETQYF
TRBJ1-6	TRBV28	NA	NA	TGTGCCAGCAGTTTAAGGGGAGGGTATTCACCCCTCCACTTT	CASSLRGGYSPLHF
TRBJ2-7	TRBV6-1	NA	TRBD1	TGTGCCAGCAGTGACTGGGGTCAGGGGGCTGATCAGTACTTC	CASSDWGQGADQYF
TRBJ2-7	TRBV5-1	few	TRBD2	TGCGCCAGCAGCTTCGGCGGGGGGGTATACGAGCAGTACTTC	CASSFGGGVYEQYF
TRBJ1-1	TRBV28	few	NA	TGTGCCAGCAGTTCTCCCGAGATGAACACTGAAGCTTTCTTT	CASSSPEMNTEAFF